This record looks at one TCR beta chain sequence and its context. This entry comes from a study of blood T cell repertoires in COVID-19. Study-wide context: COVID-19 samples collected from the United States, Italy and Spain covered acute and convalescent phases. T cells, B-cell-depleted T cells, or PBMCs provided the cDNA or gDNA that served as material.

CDR1 and CDR2 (germline): ENHRY, SYGVKD. The length of the CDR3 is 15 residues. V lost 0 bases and J 11 bases, leaving 17 bases between the germline ends. Per the original data handling: Scientists estimated how many nucleated cells there were by amplifying reference gene primers. Clones were sequenced by immunoSEQ multiplex PCR, and TCRdb holds only the in-frame ones, with some missing. That table supplies the V and J calls and clone size; D and trimming were determined from the DNA. The table records around 87,000 clones, about four fifths of them present only once. The chain uses TRBV10-3 and TRBJ2-1, with a tentative D call TRBD2 (5 bases). This TCR was recovered from a woman older than 75 with acute or convalescent COVID-19. Sequencing was performed on peripheral blood. CDR3 sequence reads: CAISESPQAGVQQFF. As DNA, the CDR3 is TGTGCCATCAGTGAGTCCCCTCAGGCGGGTGTCCAGCAGTTCTTC.